This record concerns one TCR beta chain sequence. Antigen: not known. Treatment given: roughly 10-day PBMC culture with coronavirus spike peptide pools or control peptides (ViraFEST assay). Investigators obtained the unexposed donor's CD4+ T cells before the COVID-19 pandemic (2011-2018). First, ViraFEST expanded antigen-specific T cells with peptide pools, and next it sequenced the TCRs. V lost 3 bases and J 6 bases, leaving 14 bases between the germline ends. CDR3 length: 14 residues. The sample originates from a study of vaccination and CD4 T cells after COVID-19. Researchers used the Oncomine TCR Beta short-read assay to sequence DNA from cultured CD4+ T cells. Investigators isolated genomic DNA from cultured CD4+ T cells. MiXCR was run by TCRdb on the PCR reads, yielding one entry per CDR3 protein. The sample carries about 4,500 distinct CDR3 sequences, roughly 65% recorded once.

What was sequenced was CD4+ T cells from blood, cultured in vitro. The clonotype was recovered from a human donor in good health. The rearrangement joins TRBV12-3 or TRBV12-4 to TRBJ1-1; maybe TRBD1 (5 bases). This chain's CDR3 is CASSLSGAGAEAFF. CDR3 bases: TGTGCCAGCAGTTTGTCCGGGGCTGGGGCTGAAGCTTTCTTT.